Listed here are 14 T cell receptor beta chains from one sample, sequenced in a study of monozygotic twins with inflammatory bowel disease. From the 5' RACE reads, TCRdb lists one entry per CDR3 protein and no DNA. The sample's table shows 85,000 to 110,000 distinct CDR3 sequences. Specimen: blood. The receptors shown here come from a human donor with ulcerative colitis or Crohn's disease, or a healthy co-twin of an affected twin (not recorded which).

The chain has TRBV5-4 and TRBJ1-1. There are 16 residues in the CDR3. Germline V gene sequence: CDR1 SGHNT, CDR2 YYREEE (reference sequence). CDR3 sequence: CASRPTVREGRGKAFF.

The rearrangement uses TRBV5-1 and TRBJ2-2; TCRdb gives TRBD1 as the D gene, but with no DNA this cannot be confirmed. The CDR3 loop spans 15 amino acids. Germline values: CDR1 SGHRS, CDR2 YFSETQ. The CDR3 loop is CASSPDRLNTGELFF.

The chain uses TRBV7-8 and TRBJ1-5. The CDR3 is 15 residues long. CDR1 is SGHVS and CDR2 is FQNEAQ in the germline V gene. This CDR3 is CASSPNRFSNQPQHF.

The chain employs TRBV7-9 and TRBJ2-6; TCRdb designates TRBD1, a call that cannot be tested without DNA. This CDR3 contains 20 residues. Germline values: CDR1 SEHNR, CDR2 FQNEAQ (reference sequence). The CDR3 reads CASSLEGAGQGAFGANVLTF.

V and J are TRBV4-3 and TRBJ2-5; there is no DNA to check the TCRdb D call of TRBD1. Germline lookup yields CDR1 LGHNA and CDR2 YSLEER. This CDR3 comprises 15 residues. The CDR3: CASSPWGAVGETQYF.

CDR3: CASSPADSGYTF. The J gene is TRBJ1-2, the V gene TRBV18. This CDR3 is 12 amino acids long. Germline V gene sequence: CDR1 KGHSH, CDR2 LQKENI. The complete variable domain, with remaining parts taken from reference TRBV18 and TRBJ1-2, reads NAGVMQNPRHLVRRRGQEARLRCSPMKGHSHVYWYRQLPEEGLKFMVYLQKENIIDESGMPKERFSAEFPKEGPSILRIQQVVRGDSAAYFCASSPADSGYTFGSGTRLTVV.

The chain joins TRBV4-3 to TRBJ2-3; as DNA is missing, the TRBD2 call by TCRdb cannot be tested. Per the germline V gene, CDR1 is LGHNA and CDR2 is YSLEER. The CDR3 has 18 residues. The CDR3 loop reads CASSQERTSRGTADTQYF.

This chain links TRBV4-3 with TRBJ1-1. This CDR3 region has 14 residues. Germline assignment: CDR1 LGHNA and CDR2 YSLEER. The CDR3: CASSQDSAQVEAFF.

The chain couples TRBV6-5 to TRBJ2-2. CDR3 length: 16 amino acids. CDR1 and CDR2 from the germline V gene are MNHEY and SVGAGI. The CDR3 is CASSYSKRSNTGELFF.

The chain joins TRBV18 to TRBJ2-7; TCRdb lists TRBD1, though no DNA is available to test this call. CDR1 and CDR2 from the germline V gene are KGHSH and LQKENI. The CDR3 runs 18 residues. The CDR3 spells CASSPQRGDRGHLYEQYF.

The chain carries TRBV29-1 and TRBJ2-5; TCRdb indicates TRBD1, and absent DNA this call remains unverified. This CDR3 region has 12 residues. The germline V gene has CDR1 SQVTM and CDR2 ANQGSEA. The CDR3 here is CSVEGGGETQYF.

The J gene is TRBJ1-2, the V gene TRBV7-9; without DNA, the TCRdb call of TRBD1 cannot be checked. The CDR3 totals 15 residues. The V gene's germline CDR1 is SEHNR and CDR2 FQNEAQ (reference sequence). The CDR3: CASSLNGARLYGYTF.

The chain employs TRBV9 and TRBJ2-7. This CDR3 region has 13 residues. CDR1 SGDLS and CDR2 YYNGEE come from the germline V gene. CDR3 sequence: CASSVVRAYEQYF.

V usage is TRBV12-3 or TRBV12-4 and J usage is TRBJ2-2; the TCRdb call, TRBD1, lacks DNA for checking. This CDR3 is built from 15 residues. Here the CDR3 reads CASSMGQTVTGELFF.